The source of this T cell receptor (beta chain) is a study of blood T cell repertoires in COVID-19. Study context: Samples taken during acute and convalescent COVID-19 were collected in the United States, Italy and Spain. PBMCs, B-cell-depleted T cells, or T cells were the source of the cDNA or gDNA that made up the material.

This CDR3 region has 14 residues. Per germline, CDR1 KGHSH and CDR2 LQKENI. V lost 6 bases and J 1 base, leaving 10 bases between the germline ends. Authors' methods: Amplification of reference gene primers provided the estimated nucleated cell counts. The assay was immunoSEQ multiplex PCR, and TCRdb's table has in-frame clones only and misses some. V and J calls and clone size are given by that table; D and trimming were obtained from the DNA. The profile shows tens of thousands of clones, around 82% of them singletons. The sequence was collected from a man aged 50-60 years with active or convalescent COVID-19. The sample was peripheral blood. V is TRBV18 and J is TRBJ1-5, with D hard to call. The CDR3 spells CASSAERSNQPQHF. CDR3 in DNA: TGTGCCAGCTCGGCGGAGAGGAGCAATCAGCCCCAGCATTTT. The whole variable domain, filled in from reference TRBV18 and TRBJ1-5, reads NAGVMQNPRHLVRRRGQEARLRCSPMKGHSHVYWYRQLPEEGLKFMVYLQKENIIDESGMPKERFSAEFPKEGPSILRIQQVVRGDSAAYFCASSAERSNQPQHFGDGTRLSIL.